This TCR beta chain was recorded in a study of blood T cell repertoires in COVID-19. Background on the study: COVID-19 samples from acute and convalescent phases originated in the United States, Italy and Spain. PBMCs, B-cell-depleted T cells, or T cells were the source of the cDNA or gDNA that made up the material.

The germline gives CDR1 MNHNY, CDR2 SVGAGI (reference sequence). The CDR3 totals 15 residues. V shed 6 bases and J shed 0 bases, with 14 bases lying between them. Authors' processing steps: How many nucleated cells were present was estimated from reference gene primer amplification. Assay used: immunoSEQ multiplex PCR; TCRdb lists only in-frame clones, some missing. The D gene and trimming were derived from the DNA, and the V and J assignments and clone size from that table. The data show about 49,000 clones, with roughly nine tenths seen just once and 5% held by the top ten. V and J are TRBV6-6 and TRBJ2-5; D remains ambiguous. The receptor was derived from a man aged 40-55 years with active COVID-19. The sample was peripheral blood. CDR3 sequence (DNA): TGTGCCAGCAGCATCTACCATAGAGACCAAGAGACCCAGTACTTC. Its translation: CASSIYHRDQETQYF.